This TCR beta chain was documented in a study of response to subunit inactivated influenza vaccine. Study-level points and caveats: The authors suggested that every seasonal influenza vaccination recruits few new T cells.

MiXCR, run by TCRdb on the RT-PCR reads, gives a single entry per CDR3 protein. This table holds approximately 700,000 distinct CDR3 sequences, approximately 14% found once. Germline loops: CDR1 SGHTA, CDR2 FQGNSA. The CDR3 spans 14 residues. Trimming removed 5 bases at V and 4 bases at J, with 11 bases between. About this clonotype: Its antigen is not known.

The V gene is TRBV7-2, the J gene TRBJ1-4; D is uncertain. This TCR derives from a man between 45 and 60 years old who received an inactivated influenza vaccine. The sample was PBMCs from blood, taken less than 13 days after vaccination. The CDR3 spells CASSPRRDNEKLFF. The CDR3 region has the DNA TGTGCCAGCAGCCCCAGACGGGATAATGAAAAACTGTTTTTT.